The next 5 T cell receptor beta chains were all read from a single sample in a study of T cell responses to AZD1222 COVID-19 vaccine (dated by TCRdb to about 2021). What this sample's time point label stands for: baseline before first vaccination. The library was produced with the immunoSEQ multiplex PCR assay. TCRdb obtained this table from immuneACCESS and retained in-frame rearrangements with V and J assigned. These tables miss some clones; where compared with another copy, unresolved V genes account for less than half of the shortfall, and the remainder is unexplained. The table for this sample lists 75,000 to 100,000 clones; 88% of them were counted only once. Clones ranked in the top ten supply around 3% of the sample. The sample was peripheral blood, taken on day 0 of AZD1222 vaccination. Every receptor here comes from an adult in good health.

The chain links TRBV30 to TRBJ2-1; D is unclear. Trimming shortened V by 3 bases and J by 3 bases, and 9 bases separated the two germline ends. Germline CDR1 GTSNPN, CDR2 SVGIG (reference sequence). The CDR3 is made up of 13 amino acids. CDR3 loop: CAWRLENYNEQFF. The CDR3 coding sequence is TGTGCCTGGAGATTGGAAAACTACAATGAGCAGTTCTTC.

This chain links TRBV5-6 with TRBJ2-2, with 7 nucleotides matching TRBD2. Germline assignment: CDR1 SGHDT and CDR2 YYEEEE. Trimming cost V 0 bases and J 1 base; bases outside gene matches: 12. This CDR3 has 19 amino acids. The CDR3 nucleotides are TGTGCCAGCAGCTTGGCCGGTTACGAACTAGCGAGGAACACCGGGGAGCTGTTTTTT. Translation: CASSLAGYELARNTGELFF.

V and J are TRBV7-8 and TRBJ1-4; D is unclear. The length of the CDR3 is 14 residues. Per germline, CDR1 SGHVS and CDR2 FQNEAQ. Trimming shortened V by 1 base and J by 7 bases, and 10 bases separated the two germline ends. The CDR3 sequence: CASSLGGIAEKLFF. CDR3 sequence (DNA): TGTGCCAGCAGCTTAGGGGGAATTGCTGAAAAACTGTTTTTT. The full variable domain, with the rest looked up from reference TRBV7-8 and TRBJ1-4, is GAGVSQSPRYKVAKRGQDVALRCDPISGHVSLFWYQQALGQGPEFLTYFQNEAQLDKSGLPSDRFFAERPEGSVSTLKIQRTQQEDSAVYLCASSLGGIAEKLFFGSGTQLSVL.

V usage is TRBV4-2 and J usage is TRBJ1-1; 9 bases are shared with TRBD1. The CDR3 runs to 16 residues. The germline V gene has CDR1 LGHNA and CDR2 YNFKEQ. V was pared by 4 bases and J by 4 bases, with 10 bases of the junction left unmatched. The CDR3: CASSPETGGGGTEAFF. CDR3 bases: TGTGCCAGCAGCCCGGAAACAGGGGGCGGGGGCACTGAAGCTTTCTTT.

The CDR3 region is CASTPPEGATEAFF. DNA for the CDR3: TGTGCCAGTACCCCCCCCGAGGGGGCGACTGAAGCTTTCTTT. The rearrangement joins TRBV19 to TRBJ1-1, with TRBD1 matching 7 bases. With V trimmed by 7 bases and J by 5 bases, 10 bases remained unmatched. Germline CDR1 and CDR2: LNHDA and SQIVND (reference sequence). The CDR3 covers 14 residues.